This TCR beta chain was documented in a study of blood T cells in healthy people across ages (dated by TCRdb to the mid-2010s). For context, the study as a whole: In model experiments, template switching captured about one uniquely barcoded TCR beta cDNA molecule for every two T cells. The study measured age-related changes in TCR beta repertoire diversity using deep sequencing normalized with unique cDNA molecular identifiers. The donors were divided into four age groups: young (average around 16 years), middle-aged (around 41), aged (approximately 62) and long-lived (roughly 82). To avoid experimental bias, donors of different ages were spread randomly across the sequencing lanes. Using the same blood draw, the study looked at two additional independent replicas of 1 million unique cDNA reads for two donors, one aged 18 to 30 and the other aged 80 or older.

The donors were some 39 Caucasian individuals from Russia, aged roughly 6 to 100 years, who were systemically healthy. Ten milliliters of peripheral blood were drawn from each donor into EDTA-treated Vacutainer tubes. PBMCs were isolated by Ficoll-Paque density-gradient centrifugation, with at least 6 million obtained per sample. Trizol reagent was used to extract total RNA from PBMCs, with at least 6 micrograms per sample. For every donor, flow cytometry on a PBMC aliquot measured the percentage of naive CD45RAhigh/CD27high T cells. V is pared back by 5 bases and J by 5 bases, with 17 bases lying between the germline termini. CDR1 and CDR2, per the germline V gene, are KGHDR and SFDVKD. Spanning cysteine to phenylalanine, the CDR3 consists of 16 amino acids. Of all the DNA, just the CDR3 is kept, 48 bases in frame from base 1. The library was generated by 5' RACE. The reads were generated on an Illumina HiSeq 2500. A second about 7 to 11 cycle PCR used a sample-barcoded 5' primer and a J-beta primer mix. Each TCR beta cDNA molecule received a unique molecular identifier from a template-switch 5' adaptor carrying 12 random nucleotides. At least 3 million CDR3-containing paired-end reads were obtained from each sample. First-strand cDNA synthesis was performed from all RNA using the Mint cDNA synthesis kit, with priming by a TRBC-specific oligonucleotide. Following uracil-DNA glycosylase treatment, a first 18-cycle PCR with universal primers M1SS and BC2_uni_R was performed on all cDNA. In the authors' own workflow: For normalization, 1 million high-quality reads were randomly selected from each sample, with every read carrying a distinct molecular identifier. Reads sharing molecular identifiers were discarded rather than binned into consensus sequences. MiTCR, with a Q25 quality threshold and the strictest error-elimination algorithm, was used for CDR3 identification, clonotype clustering and error correction. A nonparametric unseen species model with Euler transformation was used to estimate a lower bound on total TCR beta diversity. TCRdb's own reprocessing of the public reads used fastp at Q25 and MiXCR and kept productive beta chains. Entries that share a CDR3 protein sequence are merged under the most common genes and DNA. The V and J calls here are based on TCRdb, not the publication. The sample table records around 800,000 distinct CDR3 sequences; roughly 44% of these occur just once. The ten largest clones capture roughly a fifth of the sample.

A remark on this clonotype: The antigen it binds to is not known. Within one base of it there is no much larger clone, and no base qualities were kept.

Paper-wide results and their limitations: Because donor CMV infection status was unknown, age-related changes in expanded clonotypes were potentially confounded. Observed TCR beta diversity per million T cells fell roughly linearly with age, and a significant reduction was already apparent by age around 44. Bulk unsorted PBMC profiling prevented conclusive comparison of naive and antigen-experienced compartments. The long-lived group showed more naive CD4+ T cells, fewer expanded clones and increased TCR diversity than the aged group, suggesting age selection. Observed TCR beta diversity correlated strongly with the percentage of naive T cells measured by flow cytometry. Estimates of total diversity from one million sequenced T cells were regarded as lower bounds and underestimates.

The receptor was isolated from a man in his fifties or sixties in good health. Sequenced: blood. Recombination connected TRBV24-1 to TRBJ2-2; the D segment could be TRBD1, given 6 matching bases. At the DNA level, the sequence is TGTGCCACCAGTGGCAACAGGGAGAGAGAAACCGGGGAGCTGTTTTTT. This translates into CATSGNRERETGELFF.